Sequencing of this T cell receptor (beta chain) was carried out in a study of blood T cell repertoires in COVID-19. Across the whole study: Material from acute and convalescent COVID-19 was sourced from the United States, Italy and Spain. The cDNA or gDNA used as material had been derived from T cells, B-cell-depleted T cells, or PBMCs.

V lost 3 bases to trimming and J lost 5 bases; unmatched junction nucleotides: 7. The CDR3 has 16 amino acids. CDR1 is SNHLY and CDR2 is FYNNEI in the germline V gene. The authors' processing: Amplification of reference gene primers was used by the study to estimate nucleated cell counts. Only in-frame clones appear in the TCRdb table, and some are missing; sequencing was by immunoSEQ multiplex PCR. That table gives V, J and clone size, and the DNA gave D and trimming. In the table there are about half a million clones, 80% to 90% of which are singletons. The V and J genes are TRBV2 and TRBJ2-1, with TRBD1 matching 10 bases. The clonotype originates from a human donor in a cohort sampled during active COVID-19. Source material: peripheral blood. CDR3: CASSESGQGVNNEQFF. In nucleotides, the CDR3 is TGTGCCAGCAGTGAGTCCGGACAGGGGGTTAACAATGAGCAGTTCTTC.